This T cell receptor beta chain was sequenced during a study of blood T cell repertoires in COVID-19. Looking at the study overall: Nucleic acid was either cDNA or gDNA, and it came from T cells, B-cell-depleted T cells, or PBMCs.

This clone was counted only a few times. Here immunoSEQ multiplex PCR was the method, and the copy in TCRdb shows in-frame clones only, minus some. In the table there are roughly 160,000 clones, roughly 80% of which are singletons. Adults between about 18 and 95 years of age took part from 20 to 25 US areas. In Cohort 3, a recovered donor had either two negative PCRs, clearance, or symptom resolution. CDR1 is SGHVS and CDR2 is FNYEAQ in the germline V gene. The trim removed 0 bases at V and 2 bases at J, leaving 5 bases unmatched. The CDR3 totals 17 residues. V usage is TRBV7-6 and J usage is TRBJ2-3; TRBD2 aligns across 10 bases. The sequence was obtained from a man in his forties or fifties who had recovered from COVID-19. Sequencing used PBMCs or T cells enriched from blood (not recorded which). Here the CDR3 reads CASSLAVSGGSTDTQYF. In DNA form, the CDR3 reads TGTGCCAGCAGCTTAGCGGTTAGCGGGGGGTCCACAGATACGCAGTATTTT.